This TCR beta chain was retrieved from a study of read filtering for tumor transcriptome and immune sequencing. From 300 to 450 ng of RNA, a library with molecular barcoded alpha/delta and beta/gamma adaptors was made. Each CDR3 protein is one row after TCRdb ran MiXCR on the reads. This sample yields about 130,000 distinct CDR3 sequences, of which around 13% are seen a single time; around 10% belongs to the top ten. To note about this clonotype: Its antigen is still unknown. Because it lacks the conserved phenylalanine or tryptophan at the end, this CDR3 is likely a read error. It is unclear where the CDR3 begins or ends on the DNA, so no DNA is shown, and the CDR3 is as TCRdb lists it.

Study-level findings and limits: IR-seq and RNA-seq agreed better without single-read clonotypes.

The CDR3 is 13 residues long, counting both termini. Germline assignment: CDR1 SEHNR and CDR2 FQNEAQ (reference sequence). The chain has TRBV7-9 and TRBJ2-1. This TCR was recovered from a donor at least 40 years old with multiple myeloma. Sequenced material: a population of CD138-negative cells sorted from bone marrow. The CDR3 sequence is CASSLASEYEQFL.